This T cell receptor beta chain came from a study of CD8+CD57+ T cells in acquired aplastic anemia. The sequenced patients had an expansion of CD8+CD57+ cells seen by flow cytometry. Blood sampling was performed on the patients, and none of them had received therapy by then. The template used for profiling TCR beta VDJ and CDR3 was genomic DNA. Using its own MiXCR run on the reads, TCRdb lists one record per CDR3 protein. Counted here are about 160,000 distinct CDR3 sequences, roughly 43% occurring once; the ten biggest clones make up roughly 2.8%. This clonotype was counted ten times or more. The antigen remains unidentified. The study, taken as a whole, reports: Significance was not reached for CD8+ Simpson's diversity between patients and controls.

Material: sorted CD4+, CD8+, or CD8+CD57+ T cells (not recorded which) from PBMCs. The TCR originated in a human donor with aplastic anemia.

The CDR3 reads CSVRQGGIREQYF. CDR3 DNA: TGCAGCGTTAGACAGGGAGGAATAAGGGAGCAGTACTTC. This rearrangement joins TRBV29-1 to TRBJ2-7; D possibly corresponds to TRBD1 (7 bases). V was clipped by 5 bases and J by 7 bases, with 18 bases between them. Germline CDR1 and CDR2: SQVTM and ANQGSEA. CDR3 size: 13 residues.